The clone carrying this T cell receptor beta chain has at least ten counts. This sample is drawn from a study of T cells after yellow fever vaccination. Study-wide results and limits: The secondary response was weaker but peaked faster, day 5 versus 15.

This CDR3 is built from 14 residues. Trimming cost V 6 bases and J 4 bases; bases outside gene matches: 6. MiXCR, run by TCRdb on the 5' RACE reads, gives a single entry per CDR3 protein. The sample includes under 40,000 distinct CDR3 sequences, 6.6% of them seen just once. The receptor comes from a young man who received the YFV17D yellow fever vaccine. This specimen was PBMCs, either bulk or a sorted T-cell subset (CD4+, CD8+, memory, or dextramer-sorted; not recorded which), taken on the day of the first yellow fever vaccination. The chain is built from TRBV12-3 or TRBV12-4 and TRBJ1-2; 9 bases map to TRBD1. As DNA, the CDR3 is TGTGCCAGCAGCCCGGACAGGGGAAGCTATGGCTACACCTTC. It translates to CASSPDRGSYGYTF.